The 20 T cell receptor beta chains listed next were all sequenced from one sample in a study of blood T cells in healthy people across ages. The use of a sample-barcoded 5' primer and a J-beta primer mix characterized a second PCR of roughly 6 to 11 cycles. MiXCR was run by TCRdb on the 5' RACE reads, yielding one entry per CDR3 protein. The table records some 1.4 million distinct CDR3 sequences, 35% to 45% of them present only once. Sequencing used blood. These receptors all come from a woman between 18 and 30 years old in good health.

This clonotype was seen only a few times. This sequence joins TRBV28 and TRBJ2-1, with 10 bases that match TRBD1. Trimming removed 5 bases from V and 4 bases from J; junction bases left unmatched: 11. Germline CDR1 is MDHEN and CDR2 is SYDVKM. CDR3 length: 17 residues. This chain's CDR3 is CASSPGDRGALYNEQFF. CDR3 DNA: TGTGCCAGCAGTCCGGGGGACAGGGGAGCGTTATACAATGAGCAGTTCTTC.

This chain links TRBV30 with TRBJ2-3; the D is unclear. Trimming cost V 2 bases and J 0 bases, with 12 bases left between them. In germline, CDR1 is GTSNPN, CDR2 SVGIG (reference sequence). The CDR3 runs 15 residues. The CDR3 reads CAWSFFLSSTDTQYF. The CDR3 nucleotides read TGTGCCTGGAGTTTCTTCTTATCTAGCACAGATACGCAGTATTTT.

The rearrangement links TRBV18 to TRBJ2-1; possible D gene TRBD2, 5 bases. Germline loops: CDR1 KGHSH, CDR2 LQKENI. Trimming removed 0 bases at V and 3 bases at J, with 12 bases between. This CDR3 comprises 16 residues. The CDR3 is CASSPPVREDYNEQFF. In DNA, the CDR3 is TGTGCCAGCTCACCACCGGTCCGGGAAGACTACAATGAGCAGTTCTTC.

This clonotype was seen repeatedly, ten times or more. J is TRBJ2-1 and V is TRBV20-1, with D possibly TRBD2 on 6 matching bases. Between the trimmed V and J ends, which lost 3 bases and 6 bases, there was a span of 12 bases. The CDR3 spans 13 residues. CDR1 and CDR2 from the germline V gene are DFQATT and SNEGSKA (reference sequence). In nucleotides, the CDR3 is TGCAGTGCTAGCGGGAGCACCGTCAATGAGCAGTTCTTC. Its translation: CSASGSTVNEQFF.

The CDR3: CSARDGGGGTGELFF. The CDR3 DNA is TGCAGTGCTAGAGACGGCGGGGGCGGAACCGGGGAGCTGTTTTTT. This chain joins TRBV20-1 and TRBJ2-2; TRBD2 might be the D (7 bases). The ends were cut back, 0 bases at V and 5 bases at J, with 13 bases in the middle. The CDR3 is made up of 15 amino acids. The V gene's germline CDR1 is DFQATT and CDR2 SNEGSKA (reference sequence).

This rearrangement joins TRBV20-1 to TRBJ2-7, with 12 bases that match TRBD2. The CDR3 spans 16 residues. V lost 0 bases to trimming and J lost 1 base; unmatched junction nucleotides: 4. CDR1 and CDR2 (germline): DFQATT, SNEGSKA (reference sequence). The CDR3 loop is CSARDSTSGRSYEQYF. CDR3 bases: TGCAGTGCTAGAGATAGCACTAGCGGGAGGTCCTACGAGCAGTACTTC.

This clonotype was seen a handful of times. The chain has TRBV18 and TRBJ2-3; D gene unclear. This CDR3 has 15 residues. V was clipped by 6 bases and J by 3 bases, with 16 bases between them. CDR1 and CDR2 (germline): KGHSH, LQKENI. In DNA form, the CDR3 reads TGTGCCAGCTCGCTAGGAAATATTGGGACAGATACGCAGTATTTT. Translated: CASSLGNIGTDTQYF.

This clonotype was seen a single time. The chain combines TRBV29-1 with TRBJ2-1, with 8 positions matching TRBD1. The tail of the sequence fits TRBJ2-7 better, so the J call may be wrong. The CDR3 has 15 residues. Germline values: CDR1 SQVTM, CDR2 ANQGSEA. The CDR3 nucleotides read TGCAGCGGCGCTACCGGACAGGGCTCCTACAATGAGCAGTACTTC. As protein: CSGATGQGSYNEQYF.

This sequence joins TRBV5-4 and TRBJ2-5; D is perhaps TRBD1 (7 bases). The J call may be wrong; the DNA end is better matched by TRBJ2-7. CDR1 is SGHNT, CDR2 YYREEE, per germline (reference sequence). The CDR3 runs 16 residues. Here the CDR3 DNA reads TGTGCCAGCAGCCCACAGGGGACGGGAGACTCCTACGAGCAGTACTTC. Residues: CASSPQGTGDSYEQYF.

This clonotype was recorded a few times. The CDR3 DNA follows: TGCAGTGCTAACCGCGGGGGGCCGAACACCGGGGAGCTGTTTTTT. It translates to CSANRGGPNTGELFF. This chain links TRBV20-1 with TRBJ2-2; 8 bases map to TRBD2. Per germline, CDR1 DFQATT and CDR2 SNEGSKA (reference sequence). V lost 4 bases, J lost 0 bases, and 4 bases stayed unmatched. This CDR3 is built from 15 residues.

This clonotype was recorded once. One junction end does not reproduce the germline sequence, and a read error may be involved. V is TRBV4-2 and J is TRBJ2-5; 13 nucleotides line up with TRBD2. CDR1 and CDR2 (germline): LGHNA, YNFKEQ. The CDR3 is 16 residues long. The CDR3 sequence: CAGSTRTSGRGDEQYF. Written as DNA, the CDR3 is TGTGCCGGCAGCACACGGACTAGCGGGAGAGGGGATGAGCAGTACTTC.

The CDR3 DNA reads TGTGCCAGCTCACCAATCAAGGGCTGGGAGCAGTACTTC. Its protein product is CASSPIKGWEQYF. This chain links TRBV18 with TRBJ2-7; D ambiguous. From germline, CDR1 is KGHSH and CDR2 LQKENI. Between the trimmed V and J ends, which lost 2 bases and 7 bases, there was a span of 12 bases. The CDR3 is made up of 13 amino acids.

The chain carries TRBV7-8 and TRBJ2-7, with D unclear. Looked up from germline, CDR1 is SGHVS and CDR2 is FQNEAQ. The CDR3 extends over 15 amino acids. The germline V and J ends were trimmed by 1 base and 7 bases, with 17 bases remaining between them. The CDR3 nucleotides are TGTGCCAGCAGCTTAGTGGGCGGCGCCGGATGGGAGCAGTACTTC. It specifies CASSLVGGAGWEQYF.

The rearrangement uses TRBV10-2 and TRBJ2-2; TRBD1 agrees at 9 bases. Trimming removed 5 bases from V and 3 bases from J; junction bases left unmatched: 4. The CDR3 totals 15 residues. Germline lookup yields CDR1 WSHSY and CDR2 SAAADI. The chain's CDR3 is CASSPGQGHTGELFF. The CDR3 DNA reads TGCGCCAGCAGTCCGGGACAGGGACACACCGGGGAGCTGTTTTTT.

The rearrangement uses TRBV29-1 and TRBJ1-4, with D possibly matching TRBD1 (5 bases). The CDR3 runs to 13 residues. CDR1 is SQVTM and CDR2 is ANQGSEA in the germline V gene. V gave up 2 bases and J gave up 3 bases, with 7 bases separating them. The CDR3: CSVERDPNEKLFF. The DNA of the CDR3 is TGCAGCGTTGAACGGGACCCTAATGAAAAACTGTTTTTT.

The J gene is TRBJ2-2, the V gene TRBV28; TRBD2 might be the D (5 bases). V was pared by 8 bases and J by 7 bases, with 14 bases between. CDR3 size: 13 residues. Per the germline V gene, CDR1 is MDHEN and CDR2 is SYDVKM. The CDR3 nucleotides are TGTGCCAGCCGTGGAGGAGCAGGCGGGGAGCTGTTTTTT. As protein: CASRGGAGGELFF.

This clonotype was seen repeatedly, ten times or more. This sequence joins TRBV9 and TRBJ1-2; D unclear. Trimming stripped 3 bases from V and 4 bases from J, with 1 base between. CDR1 and CDR2 (germline): SGDLS, YYNGEE. This CDR3 contains 10 residues. The CDR3 DNA reads TGTGCCAGCAGCGGCTATGGCTACACCTTC. Amino acid sequence: CASSGYGYTF.

This clonotype was observed a few times. J is TRBJ2-3 and V is TRBV20-1, with TRBD2 matching 12 bases. With 4 bases clipped from V and 6 bases from J, the junction kept 11 bases outside the gene matches. This CDR3 spans 16 amino acids. Germline V gene sequence: CDR1 DFQATT, CDR2 SNEGSKA (reference sequence). The CDR3 sequence is CSATTSGGPVPDTQYF. The CDR3 nucleotides are TGCAGTGCTACGACTAGCGGGGGACCCGTCCCGGATACGCAGTATTTT.

This clonotype has only a few counts. This chain connects TRBV3-1 to TRBJ2-6; D gene uncertain. The V end lost 3 bases, the J end lost 0 bases, and 9 bases lay between the germline ends. This CDR3 is 16 amino acids long. Germline values: CDR1 LGHDT, CDR2 YNNKEL (reference sequence). Here the CDR3 reads CASSHIRSSGANVLTF. In DNA, the CDR3 is TGTGCCAGCAGCCATATTAGAAGCTCTGGGGCCAACGTCCTGACTTTC.

V usage is TRBV20-1 and J usage is TRBJ2-2; perhaps TRBD2 as D (6 bases). In germline, CDR1 is DFQATT, CDR2 SNEGSKA (reference sequence). The CDR3 runs 14 residues. Trimming took off 3 bases at V and 5 bases at J, with 13 bases between the two ends. The CDR3 loop is CSASEGGRTGELFF. In DNA form, the CDR3 reads TGCAGTGCTAGTGAGGGAGGACGAACCGGGGAGCTGTTTTTT.